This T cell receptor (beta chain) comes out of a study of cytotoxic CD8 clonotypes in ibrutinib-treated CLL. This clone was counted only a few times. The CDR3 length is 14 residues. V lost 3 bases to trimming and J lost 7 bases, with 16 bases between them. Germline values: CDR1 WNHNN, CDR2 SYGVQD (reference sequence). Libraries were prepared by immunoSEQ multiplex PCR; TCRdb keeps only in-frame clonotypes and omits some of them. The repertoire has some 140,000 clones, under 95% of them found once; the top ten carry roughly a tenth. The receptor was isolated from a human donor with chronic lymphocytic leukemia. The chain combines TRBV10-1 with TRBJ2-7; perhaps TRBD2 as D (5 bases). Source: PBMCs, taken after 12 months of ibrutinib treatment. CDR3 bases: TGCGCCAGCAGTGAAAGTGGGAGCCCTTATGAGCAGTACTTC. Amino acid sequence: CASSESGSPYEQYF.